This T cell receptor (beta chain) was recorded in a study of cytomegalovirus exposure and HLA in healthy donors. About the study: Across roughly 400 genotyped donors, 81% landed in the Caucasian-associated ancestry cluster. Study-level findings and limits: The majority of TCR sequences were rare, yet some public TCRs appeared in many donors.

PCR used 60 Vbeta primers and 13 Jbeta primers. Original analysis: Some 80 million unique TCR beta chains, 9.5 million to 14 million shared, were counted in a later analysis. Only in-frame clones appear in the TCRdb table, and some are missing; sequencing was by immunoSEQ multiplex PCR. V, J and clone size derive from that table, while D and trimming were established from the DNA sequence. The repertoire holds 150,000 to 200,000 clones, around 79% seen once, with more than 0.55% in the top ten. CDR3 length: 12 amino acids. Germline CDR1 and CDR2: LGHNT and FRNRAP. Trimming took 3 bases from V and 10 from J, leaving 10 bases between them. In the case of this clone: Its target is not known.

The V gene is TRBV12-5, the J gene TRBJ2-1; the D gene is possibly TRBD1 (6 bases). The sequenced sample was PBMCs. The sequence came from a woman between 40 and 50 years old in good health and CMV-seronegative. CDR3 loop: CASGLTGTEQFF. CDR3 DNA sequence: TGTGCTAGTGGTTTAACCGGGACAGAGCAGTTCTTC.